These 10 T cell receptor beta chains were sequenced from one sample in a study of PD-L1 blockade in urothelial cancer. TCRdb keeps only in-frame clones here, not all; method: immunoSEQ multiplex PCR. The data hold under 150,000 clones, with 85% to 90% observed a single time. Time point here: peripheral blood 6 weeks after treatment start. The sample consisted of PBMCs, taken around atezolizumab (anti-PD-L1) treatment. The source of these receptors is a man aged 55 to 70 with urothelial cancer.

The chain links TRBV6-4 to TRBJ1-2; D gene ambiguous. V shed 0 bases and J shed 5 bases, with 10 bases lying between them. The CDR3 has 14 amino acids. In germline, CDR1 is MRHNA, CDR2 SNTAGT. The CDR3 nucleotides read TGTGCCAGCAGTGACTCGGGCAGCTCTTATGGCTACACCTTC. It specifies CASSDSGSSYGYTF.

The rearrangement joins TRBV5-1 to TRBJ2-5; TRBD2 agrees at 7 bases. The CDR3 loop spans 14 amino acids. After removal of 0 bases from V and 1 base from J, the junction contained 0 bases not matched to a gene. The germline V gene has CDR1 SGHRS and CDR2 YFSETQ. This CDR3 reads CASSLERGQETQYF. CDR3 sequence (DNA): TGCGCCAGCAGCTTGGAGCGGGGCCAAGAGACCCAGTACTTC. Looking up the rest from reference TRBV5-1 and TRBJ2-5 gives the full variable domain: KAGVTQTPRYLIKTRGQQVTLSCSPISGHRSVSWYQQTPGQGLQFLFEYFSETQRNKGNFPGRFSGRQFSNSRSEMNVSTLELGDSALYLCASSLERGQETQYFGPGTRLLVL.

The gene calls are TRBV19 and TRBJ2-1, with 13 bases matching TRBD2. This CDR3 is 17 amino acids long. The J segment lost 6 bases and the V segment lost 4 bases, leaving 9 bases of the junction unmatched. In germline, CDR1 is LNHDA, CDR2 SQIVND (reference sequence). The CDR3 here is CASSTWTSGSRSNEQFF. DNA of the CDR3: TGTGCCAGTAGTACGTGGACTAGCGGGAGCCGGAGCAATGAGCAGTTCTTC.

This clone occurred once. The rearrangement uses TRBV7-3 and TRBJ2-1, with D perhaps TRBD1 (6 bases). The CDR3 sequence is 13 residues long. The V end lost 5 bases, the J end lost 7 bases, and 12 bases lay between the germline ends. Germline CDR1 SGHTA, CDR2 FQGTGA. Here the CDR3 reads CASSPSTGNEQFF. In nucleotides, the CDR3 is TGTGCCAGCAGCCCCTCCACAGGGAATGAGCAGTTCTTC.

This chain links TRBV4-3 with TRBJ1-4, with D unclear. CDR1 and CDR2 (germline): LGHNA, YSLEER. Deletions cut 0 bases from V and 6 bases from J, with 11 bases between. The CDR3 covers 15 residues. The CDR3 DNA reads TGCGCCAGCAGCCAAGATACCGGGTTGGATGAAAAACTGTTTTTT. Its protein is CASSQDTGLDEKLFF.

CDR3 sequence reads: CASSRTENTEAFF. The CDR3 bases are TGCGCCAGCAGTAGGACAGAGAACACTGAAGCTTTCTTT. J is TRBJ1-1 and V is TRBV10-2, with D perhaps matching TRBD1 (6 bases). CDR1 and CDR2 (germline): WSHSY, SAAADI. The CDR3 is 13 residues long. V was pared by 5 bases and J by 1 base, with 8 bases between.

The chain links TRBV5-4 to TRBJ1-1; 8 nucleotides agree with TRBD1. J was trimmed by 4 bases and V by 4 bases; bases with no gene match: 9. Per the germline V gene, CDR1 is SGHNT and CDR2 is YYREEE (reference sequence). The CDR3 runs 15 residues. In DNA, the CDR3 is TGTGCCAGCAGCCCGCAGACAGGGGTGGCCACTGAAGCTTTCTTT. The encoded protein is CASSPQTGVATEAFF.

This sequence joins TRBV5-5 and TRBJ2-1; D is unclear. The length of the CDR3 is 15 residues. Trimming took off 6 bases at V and 3 bases at J, with 16 bases between the two ends. Per the germline V gene, CDR1 is SGHKS and CDR2 is YYEKEE (reference sequence). The CDR3 nucleotides read TGTGCCAGCAACCGAGGAGCAGACTTCTACAATGAGCAGTTCTTC. Protein product: CASNRGADFYNEQFF.

The chain combines TRBV7-9 with TRBJ1-4; possible D gene TRBD1, 5 bases. CDR1 is SEHNR and CDR2 is FQNEAQ in the germline V gene (reference sequence). V lost 4 bases and J lost 8, with 17 bases in between. The CDR3 totals 15 residues. The CDR3 DNA reads TGTGCCAGCAGCTCCTGGACGGGGGGGGGAGAAAAACTGTTTTTT. It encodes CASSSWTGGGEKLFF.

This clone has only a few counts. The V and J genes are TRBV10-1 and TRBJ2-7; 14 bases map to TRBD2. The V gene's germline CDR1 is WNHNN and CDR2 SYGVQD (reference sequence). This CDR3 is built from 14 residues. The trim removed 5 bases at V and 9 bases at J, leaving 6 bases unmatched. CDR3 loop: CASSNPGLAGVQYF. The DNA for the CDR3 is TGCGCCAGCAGTAACCCGGGACTAGCGGGAGTGCAGTACTTC.